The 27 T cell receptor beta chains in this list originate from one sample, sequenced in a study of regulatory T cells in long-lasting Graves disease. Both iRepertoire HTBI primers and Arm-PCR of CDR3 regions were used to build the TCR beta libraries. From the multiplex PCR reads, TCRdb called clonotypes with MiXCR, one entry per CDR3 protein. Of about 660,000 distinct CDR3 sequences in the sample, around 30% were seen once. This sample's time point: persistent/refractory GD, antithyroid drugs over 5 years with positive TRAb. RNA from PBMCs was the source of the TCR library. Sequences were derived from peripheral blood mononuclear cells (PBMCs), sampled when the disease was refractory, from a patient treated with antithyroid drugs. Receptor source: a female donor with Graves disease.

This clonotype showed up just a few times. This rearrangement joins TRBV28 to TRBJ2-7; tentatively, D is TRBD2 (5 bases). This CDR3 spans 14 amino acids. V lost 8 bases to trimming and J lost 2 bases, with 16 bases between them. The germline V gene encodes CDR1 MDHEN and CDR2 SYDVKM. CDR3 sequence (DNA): TGTGCCAGCGGTACGCCCGGGGTAACCTACGAGCAGTACTTC. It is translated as CASGTPGVTYEQYF.

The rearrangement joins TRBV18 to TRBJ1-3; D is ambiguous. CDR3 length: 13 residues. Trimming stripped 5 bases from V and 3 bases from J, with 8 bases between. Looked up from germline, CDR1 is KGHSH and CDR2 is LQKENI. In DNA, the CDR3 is TGTGCCAGCTCAACAAAGGGTGGAAACACCATATATTTT. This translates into CASSTKGGNTIYF.

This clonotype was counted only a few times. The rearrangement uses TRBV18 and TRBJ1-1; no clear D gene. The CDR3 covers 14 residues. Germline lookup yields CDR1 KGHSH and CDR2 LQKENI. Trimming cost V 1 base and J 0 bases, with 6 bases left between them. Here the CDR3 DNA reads TGTGCCAGCTCACCACGGCAGGTGAACACTGAAGCTTTCTTT. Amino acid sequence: CASSPRQVNTEAFF. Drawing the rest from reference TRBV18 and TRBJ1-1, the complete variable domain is NAGVMQNPRHLVRRRGQEARLRCSPMKGHSHVYWYRQLPEEGLKFMVYLQKENIIDESGMPKERFSAEFPKEGPSILRIQQVVRGDSAAYFCASSPRQVNTEAFFGQGTRLTVV.

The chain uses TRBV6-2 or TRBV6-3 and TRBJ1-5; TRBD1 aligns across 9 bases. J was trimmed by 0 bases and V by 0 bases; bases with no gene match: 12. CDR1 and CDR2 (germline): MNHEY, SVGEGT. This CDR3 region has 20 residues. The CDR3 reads CASSYSTSGTGPYSNQPQHF. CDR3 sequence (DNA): TGTGCCAGCAGTTACTCGACGTCGGGGACAGGGCCTTATAGCAATCAGCCCCAGCATTTT.

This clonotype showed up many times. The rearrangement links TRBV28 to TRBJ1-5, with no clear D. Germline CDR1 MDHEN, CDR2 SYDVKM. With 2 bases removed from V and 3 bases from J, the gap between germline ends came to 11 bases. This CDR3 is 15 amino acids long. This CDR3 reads CASSLAGQYNQPQHF. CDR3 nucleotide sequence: TGTGCCAGCAGTTTAGCTGGTCAGTACAATCAGCCCCAGCATTTT.

The CDR3 nucleotides are TGTGCCAGCAGCCATAGGGCAGACACTGAAGCTTTCTTT. Amino acids: CASSHRADTEAFF. J is TRBJ1-1 and V is TRBV7-9; unclear D gene. V was trimmed by 5 bases and J by 3 bases, leaving 10 bases between them. This CDR3 is built from 13 residues. Germline V CDR1 and CDR2: SEHNR, FQNEAQ (reference sequence).

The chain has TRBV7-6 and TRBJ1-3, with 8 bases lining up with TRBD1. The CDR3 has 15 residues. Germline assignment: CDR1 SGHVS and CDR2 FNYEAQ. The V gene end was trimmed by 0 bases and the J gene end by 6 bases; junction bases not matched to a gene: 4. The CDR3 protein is CASSLAGQGVNTIYF. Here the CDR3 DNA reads TGTGCCAGCAGCTTAGCCGGACAGGGAGTAAACACCATATATTTT.

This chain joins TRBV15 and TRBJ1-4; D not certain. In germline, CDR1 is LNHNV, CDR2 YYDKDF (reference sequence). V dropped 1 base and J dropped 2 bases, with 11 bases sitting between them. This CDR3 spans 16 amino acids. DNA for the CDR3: TGTGCCACCAGCAGAGTAGGGATCGCGACTAATGAAAAACTGTTTTTT. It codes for CATSRVGIATNEKLFF.

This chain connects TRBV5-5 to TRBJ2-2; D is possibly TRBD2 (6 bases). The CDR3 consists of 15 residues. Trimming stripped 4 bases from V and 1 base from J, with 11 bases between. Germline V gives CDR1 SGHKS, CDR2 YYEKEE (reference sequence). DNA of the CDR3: TGTGCCAGCAGCCGAGGAGGGGAGAACACCGGGGAGCTGTTTTTT. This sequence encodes CASSRGGENTGELFF.

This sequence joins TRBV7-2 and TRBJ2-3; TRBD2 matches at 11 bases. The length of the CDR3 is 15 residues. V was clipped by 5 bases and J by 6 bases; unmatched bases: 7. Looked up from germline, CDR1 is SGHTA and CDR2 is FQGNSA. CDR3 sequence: CASSKLAGAGDTQYF. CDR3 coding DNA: TGTGCCAGCAGCAAACTAGCGGGAGCGGGTGATACGCAGTATTTT.

The CDR3 loop is CAPGSGANVLTF. The CDR3 region has the DNA TGTGCCCCCGGGTCAGGGGCCAACGTCCTGACTTTC. V is TRBV7-9 and J is TRBJ2-6; unclear D gene. The CDR3 extends over 12 amino acids. CDR1 SEHNR and CDR2 FQNEAQ come from the germline V gene (reference sequence). The V end was cut by 11 bases, the J end by 4 bases, with 9 bases between.

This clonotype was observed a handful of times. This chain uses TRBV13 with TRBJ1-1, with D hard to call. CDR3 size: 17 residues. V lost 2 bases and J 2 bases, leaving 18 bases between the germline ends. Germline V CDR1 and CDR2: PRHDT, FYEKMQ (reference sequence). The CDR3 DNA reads TGTGCCAGCAGCTTAATCGCTAAAACCGGGTCTAACACTGAAGCTTTCTTT. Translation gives CASSLIAKTGSNTEAFF.

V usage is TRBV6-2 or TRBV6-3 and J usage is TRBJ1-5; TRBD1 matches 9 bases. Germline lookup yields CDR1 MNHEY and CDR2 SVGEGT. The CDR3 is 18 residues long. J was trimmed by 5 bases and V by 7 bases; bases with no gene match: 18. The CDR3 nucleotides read TGTGCCAGCACCTACGCCCGGGACAGGGTCCGAGGGGATCAGCCCCAGCATTTT. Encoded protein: CASTYARDRVRGDQPQHF.

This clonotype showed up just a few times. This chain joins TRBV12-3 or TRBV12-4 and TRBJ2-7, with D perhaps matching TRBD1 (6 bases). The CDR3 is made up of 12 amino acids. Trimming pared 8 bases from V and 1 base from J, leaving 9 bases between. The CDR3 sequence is CASRRGSYEQYF. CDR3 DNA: TGTGCCAGCCGAAGGGGGTCCTACGAGCAGTACTTC.

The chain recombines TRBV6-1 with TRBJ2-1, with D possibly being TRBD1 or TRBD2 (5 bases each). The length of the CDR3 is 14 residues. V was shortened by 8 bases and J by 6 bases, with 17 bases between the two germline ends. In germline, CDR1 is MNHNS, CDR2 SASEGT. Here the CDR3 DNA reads TGTGCCAGCGAGGGGCGACGTAACGGCAATGAGCAGTTCTTC. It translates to CASEGRRNGNEQFF.

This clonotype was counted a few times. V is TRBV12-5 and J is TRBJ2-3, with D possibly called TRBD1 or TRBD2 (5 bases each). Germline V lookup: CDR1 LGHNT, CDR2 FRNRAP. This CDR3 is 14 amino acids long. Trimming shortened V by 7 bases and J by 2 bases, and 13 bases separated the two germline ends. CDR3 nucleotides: TGTGCTAGTGACCCAACAGGACTCACAGATACGCAGTATTTT. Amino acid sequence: CASDPTGLTDTQYF.

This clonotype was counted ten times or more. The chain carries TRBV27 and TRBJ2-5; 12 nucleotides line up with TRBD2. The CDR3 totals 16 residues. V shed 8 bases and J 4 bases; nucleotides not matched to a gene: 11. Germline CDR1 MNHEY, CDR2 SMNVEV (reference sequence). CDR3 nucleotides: TGTGCCAGCTCCCCGACTAGCGGGAGAGGTGGAGAGACCCAGTACTTC. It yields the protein CASSPTSGRGGETQYF.

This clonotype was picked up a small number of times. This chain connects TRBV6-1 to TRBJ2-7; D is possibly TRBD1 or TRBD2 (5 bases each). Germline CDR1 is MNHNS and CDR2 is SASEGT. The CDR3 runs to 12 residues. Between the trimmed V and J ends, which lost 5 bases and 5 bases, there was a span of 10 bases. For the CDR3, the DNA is TGTGCCAGCAGTAGGGGACGGAACGAGCAGTACTTC. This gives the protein CASSRGRNEQYF.

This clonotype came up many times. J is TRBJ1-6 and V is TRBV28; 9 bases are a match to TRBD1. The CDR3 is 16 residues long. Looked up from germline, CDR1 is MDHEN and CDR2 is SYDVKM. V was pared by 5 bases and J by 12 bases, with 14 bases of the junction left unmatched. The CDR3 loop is CASSPSPGQGLLPLHF. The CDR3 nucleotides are TGTGCCAGCAGTCCCTCCCCGGGACAGGGTCTTTTACCCCTCCACTTT.

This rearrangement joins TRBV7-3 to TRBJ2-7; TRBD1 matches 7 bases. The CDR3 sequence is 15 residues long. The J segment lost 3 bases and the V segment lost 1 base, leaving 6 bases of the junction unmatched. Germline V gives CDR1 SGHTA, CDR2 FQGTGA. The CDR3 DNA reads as TGTGCCAGCAGCTTAAGGGGACAGCGTAGCTACGAGCAGTACTTC. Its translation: CASSLRGQRSYEQYF.

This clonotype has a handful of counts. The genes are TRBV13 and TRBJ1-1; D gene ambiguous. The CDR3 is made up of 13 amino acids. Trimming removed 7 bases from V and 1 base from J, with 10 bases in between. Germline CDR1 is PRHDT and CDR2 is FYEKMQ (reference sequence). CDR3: CASNFGRNTEAFF. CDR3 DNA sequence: TGTGCCAGCAACTTCGGCAGGAACACTGAAGCTTTCTTT.

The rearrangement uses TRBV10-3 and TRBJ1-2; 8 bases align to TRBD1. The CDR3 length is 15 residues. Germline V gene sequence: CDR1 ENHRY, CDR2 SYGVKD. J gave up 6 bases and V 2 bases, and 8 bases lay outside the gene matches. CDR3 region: CAISEPRQGKHGYTF. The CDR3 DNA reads TGTGCCATCAGTGAGCCCCGACAGGGGAAGCATGGCTACACCTTC.

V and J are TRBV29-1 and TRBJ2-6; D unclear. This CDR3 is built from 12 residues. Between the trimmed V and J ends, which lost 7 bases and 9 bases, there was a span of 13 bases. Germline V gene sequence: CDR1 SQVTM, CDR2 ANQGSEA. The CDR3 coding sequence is TGCAGCGCATGGTCCTTTGGCAACGTCCTGACTTTC. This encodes CSAWSFGNVLTF. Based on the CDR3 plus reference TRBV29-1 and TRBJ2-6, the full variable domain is SAVISQKPSRDICQRGTSLTIQCQVDSQVTMMFWYRQQPGQSLTLIATANQGSEATYESGFVIDKFPISRPNLTFSTLTVSNMSPEDSSIYLCSAWSFGNVLTFGAGSRLTVL.

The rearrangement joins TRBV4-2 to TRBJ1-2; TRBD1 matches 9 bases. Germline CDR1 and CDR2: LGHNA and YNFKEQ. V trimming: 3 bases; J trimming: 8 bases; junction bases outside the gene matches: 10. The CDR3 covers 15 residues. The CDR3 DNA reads TGTGCCAGCAGCCAGGGCCCGGGACAGGGACGCGGCTACACCTTC. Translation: CASSQGPGQGRGYTF.

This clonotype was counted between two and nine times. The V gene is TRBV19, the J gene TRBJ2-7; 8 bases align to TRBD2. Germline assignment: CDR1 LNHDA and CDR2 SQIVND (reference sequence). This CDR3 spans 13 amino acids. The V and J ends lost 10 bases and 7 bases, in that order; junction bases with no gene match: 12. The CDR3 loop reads CATRRAGVEEQYF. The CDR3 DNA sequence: TGTGCCACTCGACGAGCGGGAGTTGAAGAGCAGTACTTC. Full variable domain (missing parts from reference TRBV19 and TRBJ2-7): DGGITQSPKYLFRKEGQNVTLSCEQNLNHDAMYWYRQDPGQGLRLIYYSQIVNDFQKGDIAEGYSVSREKKESFPLTVTSAQKNPTAFYLCATRRAGVEEQYFGPGTRLTVT.

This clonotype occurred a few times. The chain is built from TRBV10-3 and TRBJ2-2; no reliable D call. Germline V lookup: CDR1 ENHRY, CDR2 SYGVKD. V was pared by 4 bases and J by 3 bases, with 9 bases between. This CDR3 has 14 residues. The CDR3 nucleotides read TGTGCCATCAGTGGCATAGTTGACACCGGGGAGCTGTTTTTT. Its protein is CAISGIVDTGELFF.

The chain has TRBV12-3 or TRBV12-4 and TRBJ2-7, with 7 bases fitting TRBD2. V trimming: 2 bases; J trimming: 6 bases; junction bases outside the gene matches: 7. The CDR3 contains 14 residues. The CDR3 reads CASSLKGGSGEQYF. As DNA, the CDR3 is TGTGCCAGCAGTTTAAAGGGAGGGAGCGGCGAGCAGTACTTC.